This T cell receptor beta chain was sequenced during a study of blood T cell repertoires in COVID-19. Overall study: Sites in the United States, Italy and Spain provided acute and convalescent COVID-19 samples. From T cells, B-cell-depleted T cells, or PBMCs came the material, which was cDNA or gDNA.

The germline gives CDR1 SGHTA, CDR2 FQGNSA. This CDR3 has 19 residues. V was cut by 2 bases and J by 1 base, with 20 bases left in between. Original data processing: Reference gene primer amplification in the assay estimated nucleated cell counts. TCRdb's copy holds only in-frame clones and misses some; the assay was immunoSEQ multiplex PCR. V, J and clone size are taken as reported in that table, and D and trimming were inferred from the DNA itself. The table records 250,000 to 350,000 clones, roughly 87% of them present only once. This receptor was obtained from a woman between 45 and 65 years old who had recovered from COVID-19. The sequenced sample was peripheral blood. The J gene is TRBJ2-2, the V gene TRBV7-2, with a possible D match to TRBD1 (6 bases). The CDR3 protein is CASSLWLAGAILNTGELFF. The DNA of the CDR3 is TGTGCCAGCAGCTTATGGCTGGCAGGGGCCATTCTGAACACCGGGGAGCTGTTTTTT. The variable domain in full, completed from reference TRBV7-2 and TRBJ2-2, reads GAGVSQSPSNKVTEKGKDVELRCDPISGHTALYWYRQSLGQGLEFLIYFQGNSAPDKSGLPSDRFSAERTGGSVSTLTIQRTQQEDSAVYLCASSLWLAGAILNTGELFFGEGSRLTVL.